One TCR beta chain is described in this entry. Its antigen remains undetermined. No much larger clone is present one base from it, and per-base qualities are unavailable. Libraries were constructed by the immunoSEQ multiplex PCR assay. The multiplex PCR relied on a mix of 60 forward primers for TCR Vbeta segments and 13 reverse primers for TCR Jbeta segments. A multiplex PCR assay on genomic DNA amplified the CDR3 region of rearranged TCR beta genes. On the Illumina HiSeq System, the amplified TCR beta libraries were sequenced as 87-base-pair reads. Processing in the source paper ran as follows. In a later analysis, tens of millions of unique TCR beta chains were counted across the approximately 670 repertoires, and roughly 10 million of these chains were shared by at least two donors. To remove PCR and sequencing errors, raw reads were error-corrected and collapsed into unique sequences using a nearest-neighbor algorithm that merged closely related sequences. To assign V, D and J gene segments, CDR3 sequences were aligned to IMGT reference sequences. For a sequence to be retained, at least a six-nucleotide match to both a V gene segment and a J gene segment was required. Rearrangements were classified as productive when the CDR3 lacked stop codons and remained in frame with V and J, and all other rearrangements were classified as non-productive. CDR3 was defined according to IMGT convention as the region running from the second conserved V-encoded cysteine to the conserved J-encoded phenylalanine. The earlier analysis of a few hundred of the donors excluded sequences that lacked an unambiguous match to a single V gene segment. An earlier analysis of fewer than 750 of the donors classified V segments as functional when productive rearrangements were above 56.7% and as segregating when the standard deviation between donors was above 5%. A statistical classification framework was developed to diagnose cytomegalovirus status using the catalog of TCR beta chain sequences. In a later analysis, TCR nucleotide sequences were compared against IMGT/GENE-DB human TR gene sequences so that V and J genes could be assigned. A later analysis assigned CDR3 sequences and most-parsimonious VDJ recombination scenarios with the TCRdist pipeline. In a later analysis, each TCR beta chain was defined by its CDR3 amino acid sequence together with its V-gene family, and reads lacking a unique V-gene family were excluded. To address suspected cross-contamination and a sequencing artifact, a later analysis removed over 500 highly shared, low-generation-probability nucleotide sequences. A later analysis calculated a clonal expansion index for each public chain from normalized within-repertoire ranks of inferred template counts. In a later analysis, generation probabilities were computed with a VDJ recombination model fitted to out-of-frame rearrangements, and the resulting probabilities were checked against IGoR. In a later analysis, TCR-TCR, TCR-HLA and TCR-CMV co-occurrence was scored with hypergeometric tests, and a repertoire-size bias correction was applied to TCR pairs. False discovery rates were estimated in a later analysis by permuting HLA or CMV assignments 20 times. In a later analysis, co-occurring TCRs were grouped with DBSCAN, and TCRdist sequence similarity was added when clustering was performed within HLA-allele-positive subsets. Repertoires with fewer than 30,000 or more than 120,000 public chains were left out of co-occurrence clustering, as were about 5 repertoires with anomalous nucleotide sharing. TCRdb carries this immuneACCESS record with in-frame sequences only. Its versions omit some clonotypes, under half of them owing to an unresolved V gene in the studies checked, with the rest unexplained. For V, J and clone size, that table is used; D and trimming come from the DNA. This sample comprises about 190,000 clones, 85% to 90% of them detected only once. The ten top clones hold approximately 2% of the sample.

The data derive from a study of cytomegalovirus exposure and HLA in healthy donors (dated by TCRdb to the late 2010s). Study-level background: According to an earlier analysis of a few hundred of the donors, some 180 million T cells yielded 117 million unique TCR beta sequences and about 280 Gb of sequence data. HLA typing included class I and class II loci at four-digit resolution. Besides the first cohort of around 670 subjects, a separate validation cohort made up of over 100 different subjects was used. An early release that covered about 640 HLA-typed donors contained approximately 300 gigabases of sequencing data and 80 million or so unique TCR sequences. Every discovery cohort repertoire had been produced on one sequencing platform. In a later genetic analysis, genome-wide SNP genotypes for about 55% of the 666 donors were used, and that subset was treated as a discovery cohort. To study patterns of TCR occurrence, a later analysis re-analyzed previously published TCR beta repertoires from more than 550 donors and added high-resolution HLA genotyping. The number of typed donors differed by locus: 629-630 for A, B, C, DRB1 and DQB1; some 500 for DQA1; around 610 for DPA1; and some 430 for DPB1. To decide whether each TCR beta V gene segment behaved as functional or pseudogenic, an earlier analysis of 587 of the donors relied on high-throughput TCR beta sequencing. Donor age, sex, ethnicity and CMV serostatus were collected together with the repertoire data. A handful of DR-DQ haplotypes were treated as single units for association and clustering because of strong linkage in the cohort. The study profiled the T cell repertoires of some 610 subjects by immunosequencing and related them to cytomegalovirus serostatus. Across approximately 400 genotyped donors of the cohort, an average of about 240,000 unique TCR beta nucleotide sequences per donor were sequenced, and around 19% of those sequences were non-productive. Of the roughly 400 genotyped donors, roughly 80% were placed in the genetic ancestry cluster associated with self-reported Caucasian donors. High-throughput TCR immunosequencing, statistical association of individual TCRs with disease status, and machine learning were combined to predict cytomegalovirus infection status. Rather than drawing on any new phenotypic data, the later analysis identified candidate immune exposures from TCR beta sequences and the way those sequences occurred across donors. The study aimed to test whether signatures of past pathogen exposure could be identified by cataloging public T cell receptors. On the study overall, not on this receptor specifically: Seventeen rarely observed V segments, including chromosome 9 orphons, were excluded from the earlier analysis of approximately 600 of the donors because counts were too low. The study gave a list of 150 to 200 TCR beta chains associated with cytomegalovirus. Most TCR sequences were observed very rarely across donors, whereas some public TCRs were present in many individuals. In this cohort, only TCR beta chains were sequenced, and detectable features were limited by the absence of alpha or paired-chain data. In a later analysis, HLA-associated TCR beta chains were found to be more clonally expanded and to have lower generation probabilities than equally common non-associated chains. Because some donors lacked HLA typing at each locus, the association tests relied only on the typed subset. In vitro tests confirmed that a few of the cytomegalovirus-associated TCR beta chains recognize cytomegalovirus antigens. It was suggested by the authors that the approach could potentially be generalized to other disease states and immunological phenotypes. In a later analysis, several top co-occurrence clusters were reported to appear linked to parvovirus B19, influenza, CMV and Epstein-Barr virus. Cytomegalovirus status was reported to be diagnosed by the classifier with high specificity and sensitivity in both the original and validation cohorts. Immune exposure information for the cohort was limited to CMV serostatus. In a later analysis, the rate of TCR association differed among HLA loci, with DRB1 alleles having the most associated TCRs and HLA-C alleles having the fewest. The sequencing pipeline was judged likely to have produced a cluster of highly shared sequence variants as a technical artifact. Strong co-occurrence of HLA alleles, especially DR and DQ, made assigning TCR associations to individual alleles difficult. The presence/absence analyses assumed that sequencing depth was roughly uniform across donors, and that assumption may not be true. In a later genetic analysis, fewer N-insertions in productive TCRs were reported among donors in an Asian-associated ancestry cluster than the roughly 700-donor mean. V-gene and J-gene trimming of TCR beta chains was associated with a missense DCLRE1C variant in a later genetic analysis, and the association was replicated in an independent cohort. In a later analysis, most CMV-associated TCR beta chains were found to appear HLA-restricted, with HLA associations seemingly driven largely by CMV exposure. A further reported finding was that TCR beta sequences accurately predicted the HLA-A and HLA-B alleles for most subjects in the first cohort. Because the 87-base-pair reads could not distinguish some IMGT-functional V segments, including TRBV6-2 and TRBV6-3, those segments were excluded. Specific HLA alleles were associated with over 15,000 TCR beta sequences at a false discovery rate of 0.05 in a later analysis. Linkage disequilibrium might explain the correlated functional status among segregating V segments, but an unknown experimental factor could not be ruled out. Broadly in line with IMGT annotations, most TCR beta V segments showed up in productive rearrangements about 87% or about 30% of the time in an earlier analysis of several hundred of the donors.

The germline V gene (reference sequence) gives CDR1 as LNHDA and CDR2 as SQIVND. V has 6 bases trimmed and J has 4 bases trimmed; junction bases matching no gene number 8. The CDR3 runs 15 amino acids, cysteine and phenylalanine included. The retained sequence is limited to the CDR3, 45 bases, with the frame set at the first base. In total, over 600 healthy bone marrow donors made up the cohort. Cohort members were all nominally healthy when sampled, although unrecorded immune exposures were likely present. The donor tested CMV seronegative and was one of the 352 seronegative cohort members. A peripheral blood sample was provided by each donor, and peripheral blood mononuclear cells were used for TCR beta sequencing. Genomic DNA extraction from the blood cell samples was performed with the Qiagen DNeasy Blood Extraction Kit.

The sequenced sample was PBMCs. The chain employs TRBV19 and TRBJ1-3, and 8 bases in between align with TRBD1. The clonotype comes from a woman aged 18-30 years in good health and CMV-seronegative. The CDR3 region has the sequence CASRATGEGGNTIYF. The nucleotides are TGTGCCAGTAGGGCGACAGGGGAGGGCGGAAACACCATATATTTT.